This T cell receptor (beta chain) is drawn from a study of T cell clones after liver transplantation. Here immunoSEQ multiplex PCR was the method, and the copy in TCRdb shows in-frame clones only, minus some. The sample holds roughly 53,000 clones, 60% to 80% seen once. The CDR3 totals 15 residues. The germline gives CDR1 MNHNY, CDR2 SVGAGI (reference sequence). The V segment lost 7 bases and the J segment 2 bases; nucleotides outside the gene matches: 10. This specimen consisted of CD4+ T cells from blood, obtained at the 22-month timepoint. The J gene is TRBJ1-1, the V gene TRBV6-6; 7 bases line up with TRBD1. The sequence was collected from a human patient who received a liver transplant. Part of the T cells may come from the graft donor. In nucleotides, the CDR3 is TGTGCCAGCAACCCACAGGGGAGGGGAAACACTGAAGCTTTCTTT. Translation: CASNPQGRGNTEAFF.